This T cell receptor (beta chain) was captured in a study of cytomegalovirus exposure and HLA in healthy donors. Findings and caveats of the study: The productive fraction for most TCR beta V segments was about 87% or about 30% in an earlier analysis. It was reportedly the case that the classifier diagnosed cytomegalovirus status with high specificity and sensitivity. 150 to 200 TCR beta chains were listed as cytomegalovirus-associated.

The germline V gene encodes CDR1 KGHSH and CDR2 LQKENI. CDR3 length equals 15 residues. Trimming left V 4 bases short and J 7 bases short, with 16 bases between. Points on this clone: The antigen is not known.

The study ran its PCR with 60 Vbeta and 13 Jbeta primers. Clones were read by immunoSEQ multiplex PCR, and TCRdb kept only the in-frame ones, dropping some. This sample has around 170,000 clones, with roughly 75% found just once. The genes are TRBV18 and TRBJ1-4; D not resolved. The sequenced material came from PBMCs. The receptor's source is a man aged 40-49 years in good health and CMV-seronegative. CDR3 in DNA: TGTGCCAGCTCACAAGGCCCCCGGGAGGGTGAAAAACTGTTTTTT. This encodes CASSQGPREGEKLFF.